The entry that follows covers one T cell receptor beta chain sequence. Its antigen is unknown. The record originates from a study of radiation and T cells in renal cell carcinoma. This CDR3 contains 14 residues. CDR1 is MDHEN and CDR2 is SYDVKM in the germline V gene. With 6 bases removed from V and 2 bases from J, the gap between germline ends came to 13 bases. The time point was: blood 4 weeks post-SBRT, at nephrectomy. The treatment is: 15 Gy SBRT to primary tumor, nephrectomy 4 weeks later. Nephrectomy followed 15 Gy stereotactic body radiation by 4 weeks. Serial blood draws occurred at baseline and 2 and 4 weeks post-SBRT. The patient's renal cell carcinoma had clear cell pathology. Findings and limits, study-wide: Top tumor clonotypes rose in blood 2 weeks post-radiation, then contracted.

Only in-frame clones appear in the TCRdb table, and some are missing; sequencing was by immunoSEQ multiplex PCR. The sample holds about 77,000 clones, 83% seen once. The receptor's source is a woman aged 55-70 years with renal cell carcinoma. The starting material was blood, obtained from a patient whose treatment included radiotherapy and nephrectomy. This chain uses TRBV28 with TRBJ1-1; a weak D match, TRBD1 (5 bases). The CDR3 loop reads CASRKPGGNTEAFF. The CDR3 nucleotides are TGTGCCAGCAGAAAACCCGGGGGAAACACTGAAGCTTTCTTT.